These T cell receptor beta chains were read from a single sample in a study of T cell responses to AZD1222 COVID-19 vaccine. The assay was immunoSEQ multiplex PCR, and TCRdb's table has in-frame clones only and misses some. The table lists 150,000 to 200,000 clones, around 88% of them singletons, with around 10% in the top ten. The sequencing here drew on peripheral blood, taken 28 days after the second AZD1222 dose. These receptors were collected from an adult who received the AZD1222 COVID-19 vaccine. Both conserved end residues are part of each CDR3. Each record gives: D gene, clone size, J gene, CDR3 length, V gene, CDR3 protein, CDR3 DNA. A D gene is named only where the DNA matches it firmly. Clone sizes are given selectively: once, few, many, or a class where the clone is expanded.

>NA|NA|TRBJ2-1|17|TRBV24-1
CATSDSSYTGPYNEQFF
TGTGCCACCAGTGATTCATCATACACAGGGCCGTACAATGAGCAGTTCTTC
>TRBD1|NA|TRBJ1-6|14|TRBV13
CASSRDRNNSPLHF
TGTGCCAGCAGCCGGGACAGAAATAATTCACCCCTCCACTTT
>NA|NA|TRBJ1-1|15|TRBV19
CASSYLGLLNTEAFF
TGTGCCAGTAGTTACTTGGGACTCCTGAACACTGAAGCTTTCTTT
>NA|NA|TRBJ2-2|14|TRBV30
CAWSPLSSTWELFF
TGTGCCTGGAGTCCATTATCGAGCACCTGGGAGCTGTTTTTT
>NA|NA|TRBJ2-5|14|TRBV11-2
CASSLLGGEETQYF
TGTGCCAGCAGCTTATTGGGCGGGGAAGAGACCCAGTACTTC
>TRBD1|few|TRBJ1-6|16|TRBV19
CASSIPGQGAGSPLHF
TGTGCCAGTAGTATCCCCGGACAGGGGGCGGGCTCACCCCTCCACTTT
>NA|NA|TRBJ2-1|12|TRBV12-3/TRBV12-4
CASSRSHNEQFF
TGTGCCAGCAGTCGATCCCACAATGAGCAGTTCTTC
>NA|NA|TRBJ2-7|14|TRBV5-4
CASSFRDRTYEQYF
TGTGCCAGCAGCTTCCGGGACCGTACGTACGAGCAGTACTTC
>TRBD1|NA|TRBJ2-7|13|TRBV12-3/TRBV12-4
CASGTGGRGEQYF
TGTGCCAGCGGGACAGGGGGAAGGGGGGAGCAGTACTTC
>NA|NA|TRBJ1-6|15|TRBV11-2
CASSLSGRGNSPLHF
TGTGCCAGCAGCTTGTCGGGCAGGGGTAATTCACCCCTCCACTTT
>TRBD1|NA|TRBJ1-2|13|TRBV10-3
CAISLGQGNGYTF
TGTGCCATCAGCCTGGGACAGGGGAATGGCTACACCTTC
>NA|NA|TRBJ2-5|14|TRBV9
CASSPGVGQETQYF
TGTGCCAGCAGCCCCGGTGTGGGGCAGGAGACCCAGTACTTC
>NA|NA|TRBJ1-5|13|TRBV6-5
CASSPRNDQPQHF
TGTGCCAGCAGCCCCAGGAATGATCAGCCCCAGCATTTT
>NA|NA|TRBJ1-5|18|TRBV4-1
CASSQDHANLYSNQPQHF
TGCGCCAGCAGCCAAGATCACGCCAACCTATATAGCAATCAGCCCCAGCATTTT
>TRBD1|NA|TRBJ1-5|15|TRBV5-8
CASSLGDRVRQPQHF
TGTGCCAGCAGCTTGGGGGACAGGGTACGTCAGCCCCAGCATTTT
>TRBD2|NA|TRBJ2-7|14|TRBV15
CATSSGGSSYEQYF
TGTGCCACCAGCTCGGGAGGGAGCTCCTACGAGCAGTACTTC
>TRBD2|NA|TRBJ2-5|14|TRBV19
CASNGGGHQETQYF
TGTGCCAGTAACGGGGGGGGCCACCAAGAGACCCAGTACTTC
>TRBD2|NA|TRBJ2-1|16|TRBV4-1
CASSQSGLAEDNEQFF
TGCGCCAGCAGCCAATCAGGACTAGCGGAAGACAATGAGCAGTTCTTC
>NA|NA|TRBJ1-5|14|TRBV19
CASNRAGSNQPQHF
TGTGCCAGTAACAGGGCAGGTAGCAATCAGCCCCAGCATTTT
>TRBD1|NA|TRBJ2-2|15|TRBV7-7
CASSPRTGSTGELFF
TGTGCTAGCAGCCCACGGACAGGCTCCACCGGGGAGCTGTTTTTT
>NA|NA|TRBJ2-3|13|TRBV30
CAWTTGLYDTQYF
TGTGCCTGGACAACAGGGCTCTATGATACGCAGTATTTT
>NA|NA|TRBJ1-5|14|TRBV30
CAWTQGIGNQPQHF
TGTGCCTGGACTCAGGGGATTGGGAATCAGCCCCAGCATTTT
>NA|few|TRBJ1-2|13|TRBV3-1/TRBV3-2
CASSLQRLGGYTF
TGTGCCAGCAGCCTACAGCGGCTCGGGGGCTACACCTTC
>TRBD1|NA|TRBJ1-2|16|TRBV7-9
CASSLVPSGGIYGYTF
TGTGCCAGCAGCTTAGTGCCGTCAGGGGGCATCTATGGCTACACCTTC
>NA|NA|TRBJ2-3|11|TRBV6-1
CASSEPDTQYF
TGTGCCAGCAGTGAACCAGATACGCAGTATTTT
>NA|NA|TRBJ1-3|15|TRBV10-3
CAISQGVNSGNTIYF
TGTGCCATCAGTCAAGGGGTCAACTCTGGAAACACCATATATTTT
>NA|NA|TRBJ1-1|13|TRBV19
CASSVQIDTEAFF
TGTGCCAGTAGTGTCCAAATAGACACTGAAGCTTTCTTT
>TRBD2|NA|TRBJ2-7|14|TRBV25-1
CASRSSGGPYEQYF
TGTGCCAGCAGGTCTAGCGGGGGTCCCTACGAGCAGTACTTC
>TRBD1|NA|TRBJ2-2|16|TRBV7-2
CASSTRDSEGSGELFF
TGTGCCAGCAGCACACGGGACAGTGAGGGCTCCGGGGAGCTGTTTTTT
>TRBD1|NA|TRBJ2-7|14|TRBV6-5
CASSLRQGAYEQYF
TGTGCCAGCAGCCTTCGACAGGGGGCTTACGAGCAGTACTTC
>NA|NA|TRBJ1-5|14|TRBV5-1
CASSFQGPSEPQHF
TGCGCCAGCAGCTTCCAGGGACCCTCCGAGCCCCAGCATTTT
>TRBD1|NA|TRBJ1-5|16|TRBV7-2
CASSLTGQGATQPQHF
TGTGCCAGCAGCTTAACCGGACAGGGGGCGACTCAGCCCCAGCATTTT
>NA|NA|TRBJ1-6|13|TRBV9
CASSGGGASPLHF
TGTGCCAGCAGCGGCGGGGGAGCTTCACCCCTCCACTTT
>NA|NA|TRBJ1-1|15|TRBV19
CASQDSYRRNTEAFF
TGTGCCAGTCAAGATTCGTACCGCCGGAACACTGAAGCTTTCTTT
>NA|NA|TRBJ1-3|16|TRBV4-2
CASSQESANSGNTIYF
TGTGCCAGCAGCCAAGAATCAGCGAACTCTGGAAACACCATATATTTT
>TRBD1|NA|TRBJ2-3|12|TRBV7-2
CASGTVTDTQYF
TGTGCCAGCGGGACAGTCACAGATACGCAGTATTTT
>TRBD1|NA|TRBJ2-5|14|TRBV18
CASSPGTGEETQYF
TGTGCCAGCTCACCCGGGACAGGGGAAGAGACCCAGTACTTC
>NA|NA|TRBJ1-5|13|TRBV29-1
CSVDRPSNQPQHF
TGCAGCGTTGACAGGCCAAGCAATCAGCCCCAGCATTTT
>NA|NA|TRBJ2-7|13|TRBV6-5
CASRLDPAYEQYF
TGTGCCAGCAGGCTGGACCCAGCCTACGAGCAGTACTTC
>NA|NA|TRBJ2-7|12|TRBV12-3/TRBV12-4
CASSLFGAEQYF
TGTGCCAGCAGTTTATTCGGAGCCGAGCAGTACTTC
>TRBD1|once|TRBJ2-2|15|TRBV5-6
CASSLGDRATGELFF
TGTGCCAGCAGCTTGGGGGACAGGGCCACCGGGGAGCTGTTTTTT
>NA|NA|TRBJ2-7|16|TRBV5-1
CASSPGDSLGVWWQYF
TGCGCCAGCAGCCCGGGGGACAGCCTTGGTGTGTGGTGGCAGTACTTC
>NA|NA|TRBJ2-7|15|TRBV2
CASTDGTLSSYEQYF
TGTGCCAGCACTGATGGGACGTTAAGCTCCTACGAGCAGTACTTC
>TRBD2|NA|TRBJ2-2|16|TRBV5-4
CASSLAQRGATGELFF
TGTGCCAGCAGCTTGGCCCAGCGGGGGGCCACCGGGGAGCTGTTTTTT
>NA|NA|TRBJ1-1|15|TRBV7-9
CASSETGLRNTEAFF
TGTGCCAGCAGCGAAACAGGGTTGAGGAACACTGAAGCTTTCTTT
>TRBD1|NA|TRBJ2-3|15|TRBV10-3
CAISRDRGLTDTQYF
TGTGCCATCAGTCGGGACAGGGGATTGACAGATACGCAGTATTTT
>TRBD1|NA|TRBJ2-2|16|TRBV11-1
CASSSHQGQGNGELFF
TGTGCCAGCAGCTCACACCAGGGACAGGGGAACGGGGAGCTGTTTTTT
>NA|NA|TRBJ2-7|14|TRBV6-2/TRBV6-3
CASSYGGQTYEQYF
TGTGCCAGCAGTTACGGTGGACAGACCTACGAGCAGTACTTC
>NA|NA|TRBJ2-7|13|TRBV6-5
CASSYRGAYEQYF
TGTGCCAGCAGTTACAGAGGGGCCTACGAGCAGTACTTC
>NA|NA|TRBJ2-1|14|TRBV11-2
CASLVRGPLNEQFF
TGTGCCAGCCTCGTGCGGGGGCCTTTAAATGAGCAGTTCTTC
>TRBD1|NA|TRBJ1-4|14|TRBV5-5
CASSDPTGGGKLFF
TGTGCCAGCAGCGACCCGACAGGGGGGGGGAAACTGTTTTTT
>TRBD2|NA|TRBJ2-7|16|TRBV7-2
CASSLAQLAEAYEQYF
TGTGCCAGCAGCTTAGCGCAACTAGCGGAGGCCTACGAGCAGTACTTC
>TRBD1|few|TRBJ1-2|16|TRBV3-1/TRBV3-2
CASSLEGTGGSYGYTF
TGTGCCAGCAGCCTTGAAGGGACAGGGGGTAGCTATGGCTACACCTTC
>TRBD2|NA|TRBJ2-7|14|TRBV30
CAWSGEGFSYEQYF
TGTGCCTGGAGTGGGGAGGGCTTCTCCTACGAGCAGTACTTC
>NA|NA|TRBJ1-2|17|TRBV2
CASSEVLSSNRAYGYTF
TGTGCCAGCAGTGAAGTCCTATCGTCGAACAGGGCCTATGGCTACACCTTC
>NA|NA|TRBJ2-3|13|TRBV9
CASSVMETDTQYF
TGTGCCAGCAGCGTAATGGAAACAGATACGCAGTATTTT
>NA|NA|TRBJ1-2|13|TRBV14
CASSQVQGGGYTF
TGTGCCAGCAGCCAAGTACAGGGAGGGGGCTACACCTTC
>NA|NA|TRBJ2-2|15|TRBV7-2
CASRSPQGNTGELFF
TGTGCCAGCAGGTCGCCACAGGGTAACACCGGGGAGCTGTTTTTT